This T cell receptor beta chain originates from a study of glioma-infiltrating T cells after dendritic cell vaccination. Amplification used 60 V beta primers and 13 J beta primers. Clones were read by immunoSEQ multiplex PCR, and TCRdb kept only the in-frame ones, dropping some. The sample carries roughly 20,000 clones, less than 85% recorded once. Per the germline V gene, CDR1 is SGHNT and CDR2 is YENEEA. The CDR3 sequence is 15 residues long. Trimming pared 1 base from V and 7 bases from J, leaving 14 bases between. The chain has TRBV11-3 and TRBJ2-1; perhaps TRBD2 as D (5 bases). This TCR came from a human donor with glioblastoma. The material was blood, obtained before dendritic cell vaccination. CDR3 DNA sequence: TGTGCCAGCAGCTTAGGTCCGGGATTGGGTAATGAGCAGTTCTTC. It is translated as CASSLGPGLGNEQFF.